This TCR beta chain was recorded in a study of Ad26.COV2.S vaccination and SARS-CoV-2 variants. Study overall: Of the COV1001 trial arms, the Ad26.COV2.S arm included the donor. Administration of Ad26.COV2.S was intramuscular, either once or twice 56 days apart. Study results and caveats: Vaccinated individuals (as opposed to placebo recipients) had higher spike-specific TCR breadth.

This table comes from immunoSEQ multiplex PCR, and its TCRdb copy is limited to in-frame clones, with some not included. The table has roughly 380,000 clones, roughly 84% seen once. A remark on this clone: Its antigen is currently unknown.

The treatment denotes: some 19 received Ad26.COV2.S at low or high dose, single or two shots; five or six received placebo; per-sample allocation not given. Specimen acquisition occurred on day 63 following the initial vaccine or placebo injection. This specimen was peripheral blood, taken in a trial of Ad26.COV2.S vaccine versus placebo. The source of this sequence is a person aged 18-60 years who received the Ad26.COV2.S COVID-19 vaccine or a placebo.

The chain's CDR3 is CASSSFRGNSNQPQHF. CDR3 DNA sequence: TGTGCCAGCAGCTCATTCAGGGGAAATAGCAATCAGCCCCAGCATTTT. The rearrangement uses TRBV7-2 and TRBJ1-5, with D possibly being TRBD1 (6 bases). Trimming pared 4 bases from V and 0 bases from J, leaving 13 bases between. Per the germline V gene, CDR1 is SGHTA and CDR2 is FQGNSA. The CDR3 spans 16 residues.